This T cell receptor (beta chain) was observed in a study of T cells expressing NK-cell markers. This CDR3 is built from 13 residues. Following a re-call of the 5' RACE reads, TCRdb has one entry per CDR3 protein and lacks DNA. The sample features hundreds of thousands of distinct CDR3 sequences, with about 3.6% in its top ten. Specimen: blood T cells: a sorted CD56 or NKG2C T cell subset, CD4+ or CD8+ T cells, or bulk PBMC T cells (not recorded which). The chain joins TRBV12-3 or TRBV12-4 to TRBJ1-6; TCRdb indicates TRBD1, and absent DNA this call remains unverified. The sequence was obtained from a young man in good health. CDR3 residues: CASSFDRETHLHF.